The 9 T cell receptor beta chains below were found in one sample sequenced in a study of neurological immune-mediated disorders. Each CDR3 protein is one row after TCRdb ran MiXCR on the 5' RACE reads. This repertoire shows 25,000 to 30,000 distinct CDR3 sequences, more than 6.5% found once; its top ten account for approximately 8.9%. The sample was PBMCs. The receptor set was obtained from a woman aged 45-65 years in good health.

This clonotype was counted ten times or more. The V and J genes are TRBV20-1 and TRBJ2-3; 8 bases align to TRBD2. Trimming removed 5 bases from V and 5 bases from J; junction bases left unmatched: 12. Germline CDR1 and CDR2: DFQATT and SNEGSKA (reference sequence). CDR3 length: 15 amino acids. The CDR3 nucleotides read TGCAGTGCTTCCACTATAGCGGGGAGCCGAGATACGCAGTATTTT. This sequence encodes CSASTIAGSRDTQYF.

The chain combines TRBV5-6 with TRBJ1-2; D is perhaps TRBD1 (6 bases). V lost 0 bases to trimming and J lost 0 bases, with 12 bases between them. Germline V lookup: CDR1 SGHDT, CDR2 YYEEEE. The length of the CDR3 is 16 residues. The CDR3 loop is CASSLGGGSANYGYTF. The CDR3 DNA reads TGTGCCAGCAGCTTGGGTGGGGGCAGCGCTAACTATGGCTACACCTTC.

This clonotype was counted at least ten times. The J gene is TRBJ1-6, the V gene TRBV11-2, with a tentative D call TRBD1 (5 bases). Trimming shortened V by 5 bases and J by 8 bases, and 10 bases separated the two germline ends. The CDR3 has 13 residues. Germline CDR1 and CDR2: SGHAT and FQNNGV. CDR3 bases: TGTGCCAGCAGCCCCCGACAGTATTCACCCCTCCACTTT. It codes for CASSPRQYSPLHF.

This clonotype was seen ten or more times. This sequence joins TRBV6-6 and TRBJ2-7; D ambiguous. The CDR3 loop spans 11 amino acids. Per germline, CDR1 MNHNY and CDR2 SVGAGI (reference sequence). The V gene lost 8 bases and the J gene lost 2 bases, with 7 bases spanning the gap. The CDR3 DNA sequence: TGTGCCAGCTGGAAACCCTACGAGCAGTACTTC. Residues: CASWKPYEQYF.

This clonotype was counted at least ten times. The CDR3 DNA reads as TGTGCCAGCAGCGTATCCGGGACCACCAATGAGCAGTTCTTC. It yields the protein CASSVSGTTNEQFF. The genes are TRBV7-9 and TRBJ2-1; D tentatively fits TRBD1 or TRBD2 (5 bases each). Germline V gene data show CDR1 as SEHNR and CDR2 as FQNEAQ (reference sequence). The CDR3 runs 14 residues. Trimming stripped 5 bases from V and 6 bases from J, with 14 bases between.

This clonotype was seen ten or more times. The chain employs TRBV20-1 and TRBJ1-1; D gene unclear. Germline loops: CDR1 DFQATT, CDR2 SNEGSKA (reference sequence). CDR3 length equals 14 residues. V was trimmed by 4 bases and J by 4 bases, leaving 16 bases between them. The CDR3 DNA follows: TGCAGTGCTACTTATCCGCCCGGGAGCACTGAAGCTTTCTTT. This translates into CSATYPPGSTEAFF.

This clonotype appeared many times. The chain joins TRBV5-1 to TRBJ2-3, with 10 bases lining up with TRBD1. Germline V gives CDR1 SGHRS, CDR2 YFSETQ. The CDR3 is 16 residues long. The ends lost 4 bases at V and 4 bases at J; junction bases unmatched: 9. The CDR3 coding sequence is TGCGCCAGCAGCCCGCAAGGGACAGGGGTGGCAGATACGCAGTATTTT. Protein product: CASSPQGTGVADTQYF.

This clonotype was picked up many times. In DNA form, the CDR3 reads TGTGCCAGCAGTTCCGCCCCCCCAAGCACAGATACGCAGTATTTT. Its protein is CASSSAPPSTDTQYF. V usage is TRBV28 and J usage is TRBJ2-3; D remains unclear. The germline CDR1 and CDR2 sequences are MDHEN and SYDVKM. This CDR3 has 15 residues. Between the trimmed V and J ends, which lost 4 bases and 0 bases, there was a span of 11 bases.

In this sample, this clonotype turned up many times. The V and J genes are TRBV9 and TRBJ1-1; 8 bases map to TRBD1. This CDR3 contains 17 residues. J was trimmed by 6 bases and V by 0 bases; bases with no gene match: 13. The germline CDR1 and CDR2 sequences are SGDLS and YYNGEE. CDR3 sequence (DNA): TGTGCCAGCAGCGTAGACCCTGCACAGGGGGTCCGTTCTGAAGCTTTCTTT. Amino acids: CASSVDPAQGVRSEAFF.